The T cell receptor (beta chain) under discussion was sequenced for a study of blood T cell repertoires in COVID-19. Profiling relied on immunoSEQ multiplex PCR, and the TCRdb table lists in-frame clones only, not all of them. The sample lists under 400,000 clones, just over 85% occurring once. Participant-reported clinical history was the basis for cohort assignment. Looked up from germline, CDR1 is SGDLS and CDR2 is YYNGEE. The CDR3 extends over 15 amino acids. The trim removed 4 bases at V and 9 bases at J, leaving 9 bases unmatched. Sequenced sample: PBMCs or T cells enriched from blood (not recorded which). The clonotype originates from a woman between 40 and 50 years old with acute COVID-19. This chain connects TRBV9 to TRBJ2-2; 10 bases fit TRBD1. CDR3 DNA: TGTGCCAGCAGCATCAGGACAGGGGGTTCCAGGGAGCTGTTTTTT. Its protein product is CASSIRTGGSRELFF.